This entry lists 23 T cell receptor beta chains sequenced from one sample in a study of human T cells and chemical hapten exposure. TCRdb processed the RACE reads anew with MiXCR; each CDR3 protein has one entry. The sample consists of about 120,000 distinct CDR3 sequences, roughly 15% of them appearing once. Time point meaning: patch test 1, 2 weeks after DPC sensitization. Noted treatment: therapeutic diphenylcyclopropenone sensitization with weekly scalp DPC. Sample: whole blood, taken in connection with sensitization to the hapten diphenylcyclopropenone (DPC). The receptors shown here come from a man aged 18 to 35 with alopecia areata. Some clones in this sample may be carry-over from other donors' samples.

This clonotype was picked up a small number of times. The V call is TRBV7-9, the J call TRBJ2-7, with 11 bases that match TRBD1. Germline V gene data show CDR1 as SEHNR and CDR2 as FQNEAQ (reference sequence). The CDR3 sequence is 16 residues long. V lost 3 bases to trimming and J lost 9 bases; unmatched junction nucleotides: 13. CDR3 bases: TGTGCCAGCAGCTTCCCCCGGGACAGGGGGGTATCGGCGCAGTACTTC. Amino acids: CASSFPRDRGVSAQYF. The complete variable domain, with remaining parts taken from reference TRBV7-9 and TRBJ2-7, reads DTGVSQNPRHKITKRGQNVTFRCDPISEHNRLYWYRQTLGQGPEFLTYFQNEAQLEKSRLLSDRFSAERPKGSFSTLEIQRTEQGDSAMYLCASSFPRDRGVSAQYFGPGTRLTVT.

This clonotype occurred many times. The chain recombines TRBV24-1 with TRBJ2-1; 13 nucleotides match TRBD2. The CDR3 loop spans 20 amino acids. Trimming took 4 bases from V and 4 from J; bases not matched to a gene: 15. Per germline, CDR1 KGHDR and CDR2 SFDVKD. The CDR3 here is CATSEGTSGASSPLYNEQFF. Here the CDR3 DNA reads TGTGCCACCAGTGAGGGGACTAGCGGGGCGTCCTCCCCCTTGTACAATGAGCAGTTCTTC.

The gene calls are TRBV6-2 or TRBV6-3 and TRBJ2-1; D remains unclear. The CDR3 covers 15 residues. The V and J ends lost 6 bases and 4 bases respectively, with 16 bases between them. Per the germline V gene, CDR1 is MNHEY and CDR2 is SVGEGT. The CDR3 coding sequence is TGTGCCAGCAGCCCTCTAGATCCCGTTTACAATGAGCAGTTCTTC. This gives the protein CASSPLDPVYNEQFF.

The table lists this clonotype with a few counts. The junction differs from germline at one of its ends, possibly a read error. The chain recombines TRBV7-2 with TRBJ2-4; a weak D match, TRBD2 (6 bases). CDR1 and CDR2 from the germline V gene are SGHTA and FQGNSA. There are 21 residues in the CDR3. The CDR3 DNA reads TGTGCCAGCCGCTTCTACGCCGAAGGTGGCGCCGCGGGGTTAGCCAAAAACATTCAGTACTTC. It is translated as CASRFYAEGGAAGLAKNIQYF.

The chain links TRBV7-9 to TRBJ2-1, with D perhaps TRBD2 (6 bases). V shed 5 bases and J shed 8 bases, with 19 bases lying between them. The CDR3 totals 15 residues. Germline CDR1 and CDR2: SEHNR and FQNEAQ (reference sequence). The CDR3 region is CASSPSEGGWDEQFF. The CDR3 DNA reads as TGTGCCAGCAGCCCCTCAGAAGGAGGGTGGGATGAGCAGTTCTTC.

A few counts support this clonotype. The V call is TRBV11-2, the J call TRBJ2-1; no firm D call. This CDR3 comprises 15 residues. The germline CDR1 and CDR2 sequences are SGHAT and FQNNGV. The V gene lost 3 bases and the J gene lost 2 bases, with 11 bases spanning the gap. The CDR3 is CASSFEGIPYNEQFF. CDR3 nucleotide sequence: TGTGCCAGCAGCTTCGAAGGAATCCCCTACAATGAGCAGTTCTTC.

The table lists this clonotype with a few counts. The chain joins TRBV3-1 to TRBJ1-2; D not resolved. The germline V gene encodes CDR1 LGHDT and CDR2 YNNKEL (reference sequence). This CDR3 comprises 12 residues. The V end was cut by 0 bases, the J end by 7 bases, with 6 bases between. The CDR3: CASSQDRIGYTF. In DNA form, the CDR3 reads TGTGCCAGCAGCCAAGATAGGATTGGCTACACCTTC.

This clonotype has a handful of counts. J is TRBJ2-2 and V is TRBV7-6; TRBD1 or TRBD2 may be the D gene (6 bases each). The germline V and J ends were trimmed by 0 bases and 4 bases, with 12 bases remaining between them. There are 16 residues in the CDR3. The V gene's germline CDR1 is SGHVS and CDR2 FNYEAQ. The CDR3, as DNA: TGTGCCAGCAGCTTAGCCCGGGGGCGGTCCACCGGGGAGCTGTTTTTT. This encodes CASSLARGRSTGELFF.

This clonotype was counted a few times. The chain's CDR3 is CASSYSNRANTEAFF. For the CDR3, the DNA is TGTGCCAGCAGTTACTCGAATCGAGCGAACACTGAAGCTTTCTTT. The chain employs TRBV6-5 and TRBJ1-1; D not certain. V lost 0 bases to trimming and J lost 1 base, with 9 bases between them. The CDR3 spans 15 residues. Germline assignment: CDR1 MNHEY and CDR2 SVGAGI.

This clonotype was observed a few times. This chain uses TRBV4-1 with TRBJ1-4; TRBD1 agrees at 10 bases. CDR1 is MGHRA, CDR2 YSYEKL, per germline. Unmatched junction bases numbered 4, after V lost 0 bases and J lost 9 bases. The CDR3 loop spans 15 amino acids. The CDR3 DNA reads TGCGCCAGCAGCCAAGATGGGACAGGGGTAAAAAAACTGTTTTTT. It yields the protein CASSQDGTGVKKLFF.

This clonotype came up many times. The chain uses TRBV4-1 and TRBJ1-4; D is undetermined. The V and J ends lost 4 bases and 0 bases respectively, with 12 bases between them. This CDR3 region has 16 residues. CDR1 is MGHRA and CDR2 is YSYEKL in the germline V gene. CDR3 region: CASSLRSDATNEKLFF. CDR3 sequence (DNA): TGCGCCAGCAGCCTTCGGTCGGATGCAACTAATGAAAAACTGTTTTTT.

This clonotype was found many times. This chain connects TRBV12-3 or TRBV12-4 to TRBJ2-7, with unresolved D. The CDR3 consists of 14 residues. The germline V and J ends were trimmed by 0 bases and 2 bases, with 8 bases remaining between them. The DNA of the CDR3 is TGTGCCAGCAGTTTAGCTCGGAGTGCCTACGAGCAGTACTTC. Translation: CASSLARSAYEQYF.

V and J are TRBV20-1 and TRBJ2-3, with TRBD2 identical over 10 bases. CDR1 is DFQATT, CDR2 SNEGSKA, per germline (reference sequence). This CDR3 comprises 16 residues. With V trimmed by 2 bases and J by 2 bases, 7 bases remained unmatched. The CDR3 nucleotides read TGCAGTGCTAGAAAAAGCGGGGGGGCCCCCACAGATACGCAGTATTTT. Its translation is CSARKSGGAPTDTQYF.

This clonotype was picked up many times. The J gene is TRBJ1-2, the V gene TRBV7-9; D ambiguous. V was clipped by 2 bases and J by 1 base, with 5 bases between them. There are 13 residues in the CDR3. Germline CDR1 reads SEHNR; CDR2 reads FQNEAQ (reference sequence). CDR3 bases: TGTGCCAGCAGCTTAAGGGATAACTATGGCTACACCTTC. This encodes CASSLRDNYGYTF.

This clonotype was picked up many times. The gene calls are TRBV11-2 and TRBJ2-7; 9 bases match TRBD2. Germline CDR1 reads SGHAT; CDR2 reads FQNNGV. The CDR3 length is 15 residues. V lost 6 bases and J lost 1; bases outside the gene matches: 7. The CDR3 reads CASRSLAGPSYEQYF. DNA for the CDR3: TGTGCCAGCAGATCTCTAGCGGGGCCGTCCTACGAGCAGTACTTC. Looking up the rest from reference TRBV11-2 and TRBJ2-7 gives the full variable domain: EAGVAQSPRYKIIEKRQSVAFWCNPISGHATLYWYQQILGQGPKLLIQFQNNGVVDDSQLPKDRFSAERLKGVDSTLKIQPAKLEDSAVYLCASRSLAGPSYEQYFGPGTRLTVT.

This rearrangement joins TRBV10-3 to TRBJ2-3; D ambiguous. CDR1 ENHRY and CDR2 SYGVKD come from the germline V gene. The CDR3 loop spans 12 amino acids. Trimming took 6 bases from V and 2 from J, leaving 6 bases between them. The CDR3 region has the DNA TGTGCCATCAGATCCCCCACAGATACGCAGTATTTT. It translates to CAIRSPTDTQYF.

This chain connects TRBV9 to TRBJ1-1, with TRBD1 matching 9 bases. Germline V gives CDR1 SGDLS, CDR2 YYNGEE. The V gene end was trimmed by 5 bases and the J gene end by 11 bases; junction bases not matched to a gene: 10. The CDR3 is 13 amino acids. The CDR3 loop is CASREPGTGFAFF. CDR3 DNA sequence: TGTGCCAGCAGAGAACCGGGGACAGGGTTCGCTTTCTTT.

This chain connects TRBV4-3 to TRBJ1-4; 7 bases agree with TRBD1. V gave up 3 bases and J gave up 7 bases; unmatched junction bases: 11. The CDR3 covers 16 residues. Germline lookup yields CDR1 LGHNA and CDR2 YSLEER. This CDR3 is CASSQSIDRVSEKLFF. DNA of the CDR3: TGCGCCAGCAGCCAGTCGATAGACAGGGTCTCTGAAAAACTGTTTTTT.

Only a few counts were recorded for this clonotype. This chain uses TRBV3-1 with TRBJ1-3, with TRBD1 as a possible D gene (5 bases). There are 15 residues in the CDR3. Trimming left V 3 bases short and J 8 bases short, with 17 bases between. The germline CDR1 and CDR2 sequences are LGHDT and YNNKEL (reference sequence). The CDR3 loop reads CASSHRGGQGDTIYF. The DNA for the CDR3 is TGTGCCAGCAGCCACCGAGGCGGCCAGGGTGACACCATATATTTT.

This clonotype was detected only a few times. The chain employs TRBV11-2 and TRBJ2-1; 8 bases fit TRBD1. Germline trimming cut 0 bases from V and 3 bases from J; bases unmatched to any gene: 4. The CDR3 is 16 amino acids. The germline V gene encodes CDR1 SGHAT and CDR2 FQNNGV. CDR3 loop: CASSLEGTGFYNEQFF. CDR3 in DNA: TGTGCCAGCAGCTTAGAGGGGACAGGATTCTACAATGAGCAGTTCTTC.

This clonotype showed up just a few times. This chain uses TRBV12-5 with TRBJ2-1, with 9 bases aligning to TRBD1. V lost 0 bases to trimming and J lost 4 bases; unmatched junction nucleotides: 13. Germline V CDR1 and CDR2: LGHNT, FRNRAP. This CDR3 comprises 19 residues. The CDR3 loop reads CASGLVPNPGTGLYNEQFF. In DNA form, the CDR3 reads TGTGCTAGTGGTTTGGTCCCAAATCCCGGGACAGGGTTGTACAATGAGCAGTTCTTC.

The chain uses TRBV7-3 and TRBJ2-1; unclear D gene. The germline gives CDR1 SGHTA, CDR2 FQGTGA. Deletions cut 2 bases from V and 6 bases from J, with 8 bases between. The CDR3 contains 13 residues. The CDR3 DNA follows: TGTGCCAGCAGCTTAGGGCTGCTCAATGAGCAGTTCTTC. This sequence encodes CASSLGLLNEQFF.

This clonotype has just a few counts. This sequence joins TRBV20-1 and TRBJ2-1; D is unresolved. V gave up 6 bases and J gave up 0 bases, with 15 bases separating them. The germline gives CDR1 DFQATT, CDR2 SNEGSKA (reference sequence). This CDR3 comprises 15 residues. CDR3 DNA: TGCAGTGCCCAACCCCCTCCGAGCTCCTACAATGAGCAGTTCTTC. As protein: CSAQPPPSSYNEQFF.